Sequencing of this TCR beta chain was carried out in a study of CDR3 diversity in severe acne. TCRdb itself ran the PCR reads through MiXCR, one entry per CDR3 protein. The sample consists of around 85,000 distinct CDR3 sequences, approximately 49% of them appearing once. V lost 6 bases to trimming and J lost 5 bases, with 26 bases between them. The CDR3 is 18 amino acids. Germline CDR1 MNHEY, CDR2 SVGEGT. The sequence came from a male donor with severe acne vulgaris. Sequenced sample: blood. J is TRBJ1-5 and V is TRBV6-2 or TRBV6-3; the D is unclear. CDR3 residues: CASRGLAAIYNGHQPQHF. The CDR3 region has the DNA TGTGCCAGCAGAGGACTAGCGGCCATCTACAATGGGCATCAGCCCCAGCATTTT.